These T cell receptor beta chains were read from a single sample in a study of shared clonotypes between healthy human individuals. Clones were sequenced by immunoSEQ multiplex PCR, and TCRdb holds only the in-frame ones, with some missing. In the table there are 1.4 million to 1.5 million clones, more than 95% of which are singletons. Sequencing input: naive CD4+ T cells sorted from blood. All receptors come from a young man in good health. Each CDR3 is given with its conserved first and last residue.

V: TRBV14; J: TRBJ2-3; CDR3: CASSRSGRPDTQYF
V: TRBV11-2; J: TRBJ2-7; CDR3: CASSLGTGPTYEQYF
V: TRBV10-1; J: TRBJ2-7; CDR3: CASSGPAGGNEQYF
V: TRBV28; J: TRBJ1-2; CDR3: CASSRDASYGYTF
V: TRBV7-3; J: TRBJ2-3; CDR3: CASSPWPGGDTQYF
V: TRBV29-1; J: TRBJ2-1; CDR3: CSVGQDYNEQFF
V: TRBV11-3; J: TRBJ2-1; CDR3: CASSLAASRGDEQFF
V: TRBV18; J: TRBJ1-2; CDR3: CATQDRINGYTF
V: TRBV29-1; J: TRBJ2-1; CDR3: CSVPGLPANEQFF
V: TRBV29-1; J: TRBJ2-3; CDR3: CSVETGTDTQYF
V: TRBV18; J: TRBJ1-2; CDR3: CASSQKRQGGAYGYTF
V: TRBV27; J: TRBJ2-7; CDR3: CASSSLSGTSYEQYF
V: TRBV27; J: TRBJ2-2; CDR3: CASSRFGLAGVSTGELFF
V: TRBV11-2; J: TRBJ2-1; CDR3: CASSLEGGSSYNEQFF
V: TRBV2; J: TRBJ2-5; CDR3: CARRRGNQETQYF